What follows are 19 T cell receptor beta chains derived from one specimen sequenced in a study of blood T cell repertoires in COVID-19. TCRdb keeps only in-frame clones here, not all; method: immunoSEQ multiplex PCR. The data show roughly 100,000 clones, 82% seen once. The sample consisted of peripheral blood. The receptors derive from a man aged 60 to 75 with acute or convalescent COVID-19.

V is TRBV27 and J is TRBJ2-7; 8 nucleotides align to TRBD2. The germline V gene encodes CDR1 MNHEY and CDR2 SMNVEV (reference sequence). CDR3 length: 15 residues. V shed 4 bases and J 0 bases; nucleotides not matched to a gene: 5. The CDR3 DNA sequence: TGTGCCAGCAGTTCCCTTAGCGGGATCTCCTACGAGCAGTACTTC. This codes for CASSSLSGISYEQYF.

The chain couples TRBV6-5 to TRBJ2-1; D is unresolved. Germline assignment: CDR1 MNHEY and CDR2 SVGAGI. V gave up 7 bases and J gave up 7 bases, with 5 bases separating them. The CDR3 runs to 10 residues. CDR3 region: CASISNEQFF. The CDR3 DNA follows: TGTGCCAGCATCTCTAATGAGCAGTTCTTC.

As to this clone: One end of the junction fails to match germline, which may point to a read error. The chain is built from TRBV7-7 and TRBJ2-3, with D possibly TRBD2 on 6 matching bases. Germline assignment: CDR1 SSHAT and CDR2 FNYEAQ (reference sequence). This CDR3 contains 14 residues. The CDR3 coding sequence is TGTGCTAGCAGCCCTGGAGGGCGCACAGATACGCAGTATTTT. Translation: CASSPGGRTDTQYF.

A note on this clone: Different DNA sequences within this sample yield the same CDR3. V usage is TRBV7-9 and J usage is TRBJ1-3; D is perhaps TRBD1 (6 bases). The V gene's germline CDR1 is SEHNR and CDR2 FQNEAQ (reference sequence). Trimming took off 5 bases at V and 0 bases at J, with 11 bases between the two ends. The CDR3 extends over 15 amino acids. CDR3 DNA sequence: TGTGCCAGCAGCCCGAGGGGGAACTCTGGAAACACCATATATTTT. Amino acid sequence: CASSPRGNSGNTIYF.

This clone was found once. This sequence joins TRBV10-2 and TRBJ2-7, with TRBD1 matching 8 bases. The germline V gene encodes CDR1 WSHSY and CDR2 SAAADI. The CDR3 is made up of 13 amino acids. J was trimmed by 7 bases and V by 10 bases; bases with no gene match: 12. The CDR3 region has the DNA TGCGCCACTTCGACAGGGGAAGCCTTGGAGCAGTACTTC. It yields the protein CATSTGEALEQYF.

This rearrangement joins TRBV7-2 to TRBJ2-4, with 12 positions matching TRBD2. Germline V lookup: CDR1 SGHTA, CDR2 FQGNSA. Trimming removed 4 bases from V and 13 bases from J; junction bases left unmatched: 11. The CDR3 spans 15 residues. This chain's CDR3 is CASSYRLAGVGGQYF. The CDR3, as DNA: TGTGCCAGCAGCTACCGACTAGCGGGAGTAGGGGGGCAGTACTTC. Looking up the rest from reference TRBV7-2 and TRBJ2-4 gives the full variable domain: GAGVSQSPSNKVTEKGKDVELRCDPISGHTALYWYRQSLGQGLEFLIYFQGNSAPDKSGLPSDRFSAERTGGSVSTLTIQRTQQEDSAVYLCASSYRLAGVGGQYFGAGTRLSVL.

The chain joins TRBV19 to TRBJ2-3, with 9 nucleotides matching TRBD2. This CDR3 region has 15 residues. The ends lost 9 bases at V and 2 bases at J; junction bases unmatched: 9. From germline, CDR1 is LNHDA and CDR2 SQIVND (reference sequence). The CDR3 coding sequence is TGTGCCAGCCTTGAAGCGGGAGGTTACACAGATACGCAGTATTTT. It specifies CASLEAGGYTDTQYF.

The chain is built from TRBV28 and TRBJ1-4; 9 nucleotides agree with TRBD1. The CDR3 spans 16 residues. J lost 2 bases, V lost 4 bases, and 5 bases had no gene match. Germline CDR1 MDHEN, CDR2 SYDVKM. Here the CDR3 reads CASSYRGLATNEKLFF. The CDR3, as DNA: TGTGCCAGCAGTTACAGGGGGCTCGCCACTAATGAAAAACTGTTTTTT.

DNA for the CDR3: TGCGCCAGCAGCTTGGGAGACTCCATAGGCGAGCAGTACTTC. Encoded protein: CASSLGDSIGEQYF. The chain is built from TRBV5-1 and TRBJ2-7; no clear D gene. V lost 0 bases and J lost 6, with 13 bases in between. CDR1 SGHRS and CDR2 YFSETQ come from the germline V gene. The length of the CDR3 is 14 residues.

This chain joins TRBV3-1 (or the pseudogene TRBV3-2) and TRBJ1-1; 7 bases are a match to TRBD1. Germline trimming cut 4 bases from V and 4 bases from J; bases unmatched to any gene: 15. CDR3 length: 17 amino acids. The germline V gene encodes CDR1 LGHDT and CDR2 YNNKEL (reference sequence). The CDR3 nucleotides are TGTGCCAGCAGCCCCCTACTGGAGGGGGCGCGGGGCACTGAAGCTTTCTTT. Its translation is CASSPLLEGARGTEAFF.

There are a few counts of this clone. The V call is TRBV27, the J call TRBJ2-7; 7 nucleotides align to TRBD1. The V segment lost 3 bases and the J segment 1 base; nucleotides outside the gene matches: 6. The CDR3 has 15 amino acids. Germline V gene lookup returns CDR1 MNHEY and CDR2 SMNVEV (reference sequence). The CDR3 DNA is TGTGCCAGCAGTTTTTTCGACAGGGTTTCCTACGAGCAGTACTTC. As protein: CASSFFDRVSYEQYF.

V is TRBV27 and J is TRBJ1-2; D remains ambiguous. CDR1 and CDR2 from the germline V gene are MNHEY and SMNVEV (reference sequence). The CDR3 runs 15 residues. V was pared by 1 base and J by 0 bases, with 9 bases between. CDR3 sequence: CASSLFGSANYGYTF. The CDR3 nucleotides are TGTGCCAGCAGTTTATTCGGCAGCGCTAACTATGGCTACACCTTC.

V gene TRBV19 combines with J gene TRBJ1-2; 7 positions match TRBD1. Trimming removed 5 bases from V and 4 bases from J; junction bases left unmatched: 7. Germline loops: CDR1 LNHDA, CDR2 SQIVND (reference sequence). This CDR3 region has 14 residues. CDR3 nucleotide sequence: TGTGCCAGTAGTCCCACGGACAGGTTCTATGGCTACACCTTC. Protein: CASSPTDRFYGYTF.

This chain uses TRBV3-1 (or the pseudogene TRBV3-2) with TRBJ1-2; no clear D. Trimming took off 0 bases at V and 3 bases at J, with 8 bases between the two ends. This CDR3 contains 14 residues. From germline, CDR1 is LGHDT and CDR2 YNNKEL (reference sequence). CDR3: CASSQDWGDYGYTF. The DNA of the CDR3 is TGTGCCAGCAGCCAAGATTGGGGAGACTATGGCTACACCTTC.

CDR3 loop: CASSELTGRGTDTQYF. The CDR3 nucleotides are TGTGCCAGCAGTGAATTGACAGGCCGCGGCACAGATACGCAGTATTTT. This rearrangement joins TRBV25-1 to TRBJ2-3, with TRBD1 as a possible D gene (6 bases). This CDR3 has 16 residues. Germline CDR1 and CDR2: MGHDK and SYGVNS. The V end was cut by 1 base, the J end by 1 base, with 12 bases between.

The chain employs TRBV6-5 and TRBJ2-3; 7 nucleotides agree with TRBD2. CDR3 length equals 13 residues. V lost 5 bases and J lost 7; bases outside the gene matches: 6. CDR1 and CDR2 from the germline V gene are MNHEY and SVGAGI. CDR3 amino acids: CASSPGTTHTQYF. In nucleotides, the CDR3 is TGTGCCAGCAGTCCCGGGACTACGCATACGCAGTATTTT.

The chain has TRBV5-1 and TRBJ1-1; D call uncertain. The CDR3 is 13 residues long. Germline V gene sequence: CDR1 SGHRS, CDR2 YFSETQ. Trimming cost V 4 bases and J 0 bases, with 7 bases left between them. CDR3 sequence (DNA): TGCGCCAGCAGCCCGGGGATGAACACTGAAGCTTTCTTT. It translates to CASSPGMNTEAFF.

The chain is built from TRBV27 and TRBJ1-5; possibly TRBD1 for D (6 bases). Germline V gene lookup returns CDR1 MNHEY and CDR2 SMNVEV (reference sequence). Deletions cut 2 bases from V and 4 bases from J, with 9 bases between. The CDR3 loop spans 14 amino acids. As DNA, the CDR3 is TGTGCCAGCAGTTTAACAGGGAAAAATCAGCCCCAGCATTTT. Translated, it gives CASSLTGKNQPQHF.

The CDR3: CASSWWGGTAYEQYF. Written as DNA, the CDR3 is TGTGCCAGCAGCTGGTGGGGGGGAACCGCCTACGAGCAGTACTTC. V gene TRBV5-5 combines with J gene TRBJ2-7, with 7 bases lining up with TRBD2. The V and J ends lost 3 bases and 2 bases, in that order; junction bases with no gene match: 8. In germline, CDR1 is SGHKS, CDR2 YYEKEE (reference sequence). CDR3 size: 15 residues.